The present entry profiles one TCR beta chain with its context. Its antigen is not known. This specimen comes from a study of cytomegalovirus exposure and HLA in healthy donors. General observations from the study: Specificity for CMV antigens was confirmed in vitro for a few of the CMV-associated chains.

Donors consisted of healthy bone marrow donors. Germline V gene data show CDR1 as MGHRA and CDR2 as YSYEKL. The CDR3 loop spans 16 amino acids. Germline trimming cut 0 bases from V and 4 bases from J; bases unmatched to any gene: 6. Researchers ran the PCR with 60 Vbeta and 13 Jbeta primers. Assay: immunoSEQ multiplex PCR; the TCRdb copy retains only in-frame clones and omits some. The data contain roughly 190,000 clones, around two thirds of them seen just once; the ten biggest clones take up 2.5% to 3.5%. This chain links TRBV4-1 with TRBJ2-3; TRBD2 matches at 8 bases. The clonotype comes from a man aged 35 to 55 in good health and CMV-seronegative. Input material: PBMCs. The DNA of the CDR3 is TGCGCCAGCAGCCAAGATTTAGGACTAGCACCAGATACGCAGTATTTT. Amino acids: CASSQDLGLAPDTQYF.